This entry describes one T cell receptor (beta chain). Its antigen is still unknown. Some clones are missing from TCRdb's copy, which holds only in-frame ones; the method was immunoSEQ multiplex PCR. The data show roughly 96,000 clones, more than 80% seen once. This CDR3 has 11 residues. The V gene's germline CDR1 is LNHNV and CDR2 YYDKDF (reference sequence). Trimming took 6 bases from V and 7 from J, leaving 6 bases between them. The data belong to a study of OX40 agonist ivuxolimab in advanced cancers. Study details: Patients were infused with ivuxolimab every 2 weeks at 0.01 to 10 mg/kg. Regarding the study as a whole: At 0.1 to 3.0 mg/kg and by week 6, clonal expansion occurred in CD4+ and CD8+ blood T cells. Low normalized T-cell clonal expansion was also seen in some nonresponders. Antigen specificity of clonally expanded peripheral T cells was not established.

The chain combines TRBV15 with TRBJ2-2; D ambiguous. The sample in question was CD4+ or CD8+ T cells sorted from blood, obtained in a trial of the OX40 agonist ivuxolimab. The receptor was derived from an adult with an advanced solid tumor such as melanoma, head and neck, liver or kidney cancer. The CDR3 loop is CATRGIGELFF. As DNA, the CDR3 is TGTGCCACCAGAGGTATCGGGGAGCTGTTTTTT.